This T cell receptor (beta chain) appears in the sequencing data of a study of T cell repertoires in cytomegalovirus infection. TCRdb used MiXCR to reprocess the reads, holding one entry per CDR3 protein. The sample consists of about 480,000 distinct CDR3 sequences, roughly a third of them appearing once. This clonotype was seen more than once but under ten times. Its antigen is still unknown. This CDR3 has 14 residues. Germline V gene lookup returns CDR1 MNHNY and CDR2 SVGAGI (reference sequence). Trimming took 5 bases from V and 6 from J; bases not matched to a gene: 7. The sequence was collected from a human donor in good health (CMV status not recorded). Some clones in this sample may be carry-over from other donors' samples. V and J are TRBV6-6 and TRBJ1-5; 7 nucleotides agree with TRBD1. The sequencing here drew on cultured PBMCs, taken from culture after CMV antigen stimulation. Here the CDR3 reads CASSPTSGGQPQHF. CDR3 coding DNA: TGTGCCAGCAGTCCAACATCAGGGGGTCAGCCCCAGCATTTT.